One and the same sample provided the 4 T cell receptor beta chains below, sequenced in a study of cytomegalovirus exposure and HLA in healthy donors. PCR was performed using 60 Vbeta and 13 Jbeta primers. TCRdb's table, derived via immunoSEQ multiplex PCR, lists solely in-frame clones and lacks some. The data contain approximately 150,000 clones, 80% of them singletons. Source material: PBMCs. These receptors all come from a woman between 45 and 65 years old in good health and CMV-seronegative.

The genes are TRBV13 and TRBJ2-3, with D maybe TRBD1 (5 bases). V was trimmed by 3 bases and J by 3 bases, leaving 7 bases between them. This CDR3 comprises 13 residues. The germline V gene has CDR1 PRHDT and CDR2 FYEKMQ (reference sequence). CDR3 sequence reads: CASSFDSTDTQYF. The CDR3 nucleotides are TGTGCCAGCAGCTTCGACAGTACAGATACGCAGTATTTT. The full variable domain, its missing parts supplied by reference TRBV13 and TRBJ2-3, is AAGVIQSPRHLIKEKRETATLKCYPIPRHDTVYWYQQGPGQDPQFLISFYEKMQSDKGSIPDRFSAQQFSDYHSELNMSSLELGDSALYFCASSFDSTDTQYFGPGTRLTVL.

This chain links TRBV9 with TRBJ1-6; D gene uncertain. The CDR3 has 16 residues. V was shortened by 0 bases and J by 7 bases, with 14 bases between the two germline ends. Germline CDR1 reads SGDLS; CDR2 reads YYNGEE. The CDR3 here is CASSVGGWEINSPLHF. The CDR3 region has the DNA TGTGCCAGCAGCGTAGGGGGTTGGGAGATAAATTCACCCCTCCACTTT. The whole variable domain, remainder taken from reference TRBV9 and TRBJ1-6, is DSGVTQTPKHLITATGQRVTLRCSPRSGDLSVYWYQQSLDQGLQFLIQYYNGEERAKGNILERFSAQQFPDLHSELNLSSLELGDSALYFCASSVGGWEINSPLHFGNGTRLTVT.

This clone was counted once. This chain links TRBV6-5 with TRBJ2-5; D is undetermined. The DNA matches TRBJ2-7 better at its end, which makes the J call doubtful. In germline, CDR1 is MNHEY, CDR2 SVGAGI. The CDR3 loop spans 15 amino acids. The CDR3 is CASRELVSIPYEQYF. Here the CDR3 DNA reads TGTGCCAGCAGAGAGCTAGTCTCGATTCCCTACGAGCAGTACTTC.

This sequence joins TRBV27 and TRBJ2-7, with D uncertain. CDR1 and CDR2 (germline): MNHEY, SMNVEV (reference sequence). Trimming removed 8 bases at V and 3 bases at J, with 14 bases between. CDR3 size: 13 residues. CDR3 bases: TGTGCCAGCTCTGAGGTCCGAGGCTACGAGCAGTACTTC. It codes for CASSEVRGYEQYF.